Presented here are 15 T cell receptor beta chains from one specimen sequenced in a study of CD8+ T cells in alopecia areata. The sequencing template was cDNA reverse transcribed from extracted RNA. Generated by immunoSEQ multiplex PCR, the TCRdb table keeps only in-frame clones and is missing some. The sample carries roughly 150,000 clones, 50% to 65% recorded once. Sequenced here: CD8+ T cells sorted from blood, sampled at week 0. Receptors were obtained from a human donor with alopecia areata.

The rearrangement links TRBV15 to TRBJ1-5, with D tentatively TRBD1 (6 bases). The CDR3 runs 13 residues. Per germline, CDR1 LNHNV and CDR2 YYDKDF (reference sequence). V lost 5 bases, J lost 3 bases, and 8 bases lay in between. The CDR3 here is CATSGTPNQPQHF. In DNA form, the CDR3 reads TGTGCCACCAGCGGGACACCCAATCAGCCCCAGCATTTT.

In its sample, this clone was seen once. J is TRBJ2-7 and V is TRBV19; D assignment may be TRBD1 or TRBD2 (5 bases each). The CDR3 has 14 residues. V shed 7 bases and J shed 0 bases, with 13 bases lying between them. CDR1 is LNHDA and CDR2 is SQIVND in the germline V gene (reference sequence). The CDR3 DNA sequence: TGTGCCAGTAAACTGGGACCTAGCTCCTACGAGCAGTACTTC. Protein product: CASKLGPSSYEQYF.

This clone came up a few times. The chain is built from TRBV11-2 and TRBJ2-1; D is uncertain. The germline V and J ends were trimmed by 1 base and 5 bases, with 9 bases remaining between them. The CDR3 covers 14 residues. Germline loops: CDR1 SGHAT, CDR2 FQNNGV. CDR3 in amino acids: CASSLVGYHNEQFF. As DNA, the CDR3 is TGTGCCAGCAGCTTAGTAGGCTACCACAATGAGCAGTTCTTC.

With respect to this clone: Other nucleotide sequences in the sample specify the same CDR3. This rearrangement joins TRBV6-5 to TRBJ2-3, with 10 nucleotides matching TRBD2. The CDR3 extends over 13 amino acids. Trimming took 9 bases from V and 2 from J; bases not matched to a gene: 2. Germline lookup yields CDR1 MNHEY and CDR2 SVGAGI. CDR3 nucleotide sequence: TGTGCCAGTAGCGGGGGGTACACAGATACGCAGTATTTT. Amino acids: CASSGGYTDTQYF.

This rearrangement joins TRBV9 to TRBJ2-1; maybe TRBD1 (6 bases). The CDR3 loop spans 15 amino acids. The V gene lost 0 bases and the J gene lost 7 bases, with 14 bases spanning the gap. CDR1 is SGDLS and CDR2 is YYNGEE in the germline V gene. The CDR3 reads CASSVDVSRGNEQFF. The CDR3, as DNA: TGTGCCAGCAGCGTAGACGTCTCTAGGGGGAATGAGCAGTTCTTC.

The chain joins TRBV29-1 to TRBJ1-1; D uncertain. The CDR3 spans 11 residues. The V end was cut by 8 bases, the J end by 6 bases, with 13 bases between. Germline lookup yields CDR1 SQVTM and CDR2 ANQGSEA. The CDR3 nucleotides read TGCAGCTCTGTCGTGGTAGCTGAAGCTTTCTTT. It is translated as CSSVVVAEAFF. The full variable domain, completed using reference TRBV29-1 and TRBJ1-1, is SAVISQKPSRDICQRGTSLTIQCQVDSQVTMMFWYRQQPGQSLTLIATANQGSEATYESGFVIDKFPISRPNLTFSTLTVSNMSPEDSSIYLCSSVVVAEAFFGQGTRLTVV.

This clone was counted once. The gene calls are TRBV28 and TRBJ1-5, with D unclear. This CDR3 region has 15 residues. Germline values: CDR1 MDHEN, CDR2 SYDVKM. The V end lost 3 bases, the J end lost 3 bases, and 12 bases lay between the germline ends. The CDR3 region has the DNA TGTGCCAGCAGTTTTGTTTACGGTGCCAATCAGCCCCAGCATTTT. It specifies CASSFVYGANQPQHF.

The gene calls are TRBV4-1 and TRBJ2-5, with D unclear. The V gene's germline CDR1 is MGHRA and CDR2 YSYEKL. Trimming shortened V by 0 bases and J by 1 base, and 9 bases separated the two germline ends. This CDR3 comprises 15 residues. The DNA of the CDR3 is TGCGCCAGCAGCCAAGATGTGGGCCTCCAAGAGACCCAGTACTTC. Protein product: CASSQDVGLQETQYF.

The table lists this clone with a few counts. Germline is not matched at one junction end, which may reflect a read error. Here the CDR3 reads CASSQATRGDLFF. The CDR3 nucleotides read TGCGCCAGCAGCCAAGCCACACGGGGGGATCTGTTTTTT. The chain is built from TRBV4-3 and TRBJ2-2, with TRBD2 identical over 7 bases. CDR1 and CDR2 from the germline V gene are LGHNA and YSLEER. The CDR3 consists of 13 residues.

The count of this clone is one. The V and J genes are TRBV25-1 and TRBJ1-2, with D unclear. The germline gives CDR1 MGHDK, CDR2 SYGVNS. V was clipped by 4 bases and J by 1 base, with 10 bases between them. The length of the CDR3 is 14 residues. The CDR3: CASSVMSVNYGYTF. CDR3 nucleotides: TGTGCCAGCAGTGTAATGAGTGTTAACTATGGCTACACCTTC.

V usage is TRBV7-9 and J usage is TRBJ1-2, with 9 bases fitting TRBD1. V lost 10 bases, J lost 7 bases, and 13 bases stayed unmatched. Germline CDR1 and CDR2: SEHNR and FQNEAQ (reference sequence). CDR3 length: 14 residues. CDR3 nucleotides: TGTGCCACCCACCCGGGACAGGGCTTAAGTGGCTACACCTTC. It yields the protein CATHPGQGLSGYTF.

The chain is built from TRBV29-1 and TRBJ2-1, with 8 bases that match TRBD1. The CDR3 has 13 residues. The trim removed 5 bases at V and 7 bases at J, leaving 7 bases unmatched. Germline loops: CDR1 SQVTM, CDR2 ANQGSEA. The CDR3 DNA sequence: TGCAGCGTTTACGGACAGGGTAGGAATGAGCAGTTCTTC. The encoded protein is CSVYGQGRNEQFF.

V is TRBV6-5 and J is TRBJ1-2; D perhaps matches TRBD1 (5 bases). The CDR3 extends over 15 amino acids. Trimming pared 10 bases from V and 0 bases from J, leaving 18 bases between. CDR1 is MNHEY, CDR2 SVGAGI, per germline. The CDR3 loop is CANPTEYQSNYGYTF. The CDR3 DNA sequence: TGTGCCAATCCGACAGAATACCAGTCTAACTATGGCTACACCTTC.

The genes are TRBV15 and TRBJ2-3, with D perhaps matching TRBD2 (6 bases). CDR1 is LNHNV, CDR2 YYDKDF, per germline (reference sequence). This CDR3 region has 15 residues. V shed 5 bases and J shed 2 bases, with 14 bases lying between them. This CDR3 is CATSSQGLTTDTQYF. CDR3 nucleotides: TGTGCCACCAGCTCCCAGGGACTTACCACAGATACGCAGTATTTT. Full variable domain (remainder filled in from reference TRBV15 and TRBJ2-3): DAMVIQNPRYQVTQFGKPVTLSCSQTLNHNVMYWYQQKSSQAPKLLFHYYDKDFNNEADTPDNFQSRRPNTSFCFLDIRSPGLGDTAMYLCATSSQGLTTDTQYFGPGTRLTVL.

The J gene is TRBJ1-2, the V gene TRBV29-1; D uncertain. Trimming removed 1 base from V and 3 bases from J, with 9 bases in between. CDR1 and CDR2 (germline): SQVTM, ANQGSEA. This CDR3 has 13 residues. The CDR3 here is CSVEGGFDYGYTF. CDR3 bases: TGCAGCGTTGAAGGAGGATTTGACTATGGCTACACCTTC.